This T cell receptor beta chain was recorded in a study of shared clonotypes between healthy human individuals (dated by TCRdb to the early 2020s). At the level of the whole study: The cohort included three men and a couple of women between 18 and 49 years of age. For each donor, CD4 naive and CD4 memory were each given three plates, CD8 naive was given two plates, and CD8 memory was given one plate. To estimate repertoire size and how much clonotype sharing occurs between individuals, the study deeply sequenced the blood TCR repertoires of five or six healthy adults. Libraries were prepared and TCR repertoires were sequenced by different laboratories using diverse techniques, in order to increase sequencing depth and limit assay-specific biases. Each donor's leukapheresis produced roughly between roughly 0.9 and 9 billion PBMCs.

At the junction V is shortened by 5 bases and J by 2 bases; bases outside the gene matches: 5. From the germline V gene, CDR1 is SGHAT and CDR2 is FQNNGV. The CDR3 numbers 14 residues from cysteine through phenylalanine. Only the CDR3 part of the read is kept: 42 bases, read in frame from the first base. The paper as a whole reports these results and caveats: Higher generation probabilities were observed for clonotypes shared by all four sorted-subset donors than for non-shared clonotypes. Even with the large sequencing depth, rarefaction of the sorted-subset datasets indicated that sequencing was incomplete. Because the study included a small number of donors, the genetic and exposure-history diversity represented was limited. Naive subsets generally had larger estimated clonotype richness than memory subsets did. Sampling was limited to blood, and TCR repertoires in tissue likely differ from TCR repertoires in blood. Pairwise subsampling indicated that sequencing depth was expected to affect the degree of clonotype sharing among donors. Sharing across a few donors was observed for about 5% of naive CD4, about 4% of naive CD8, 2% to 2.5% of memory CD4, and about 0.39% of memory CD8 clonotypes.

Worth noting for this clone: What this receptor recognizes is not known. Within one base of it there is no much larger clone, and no base qualities were kept.

CD8 naive samples consisted of CD45RO-negative cells that were positively selected for CCR7, yielding a CD45RA+CCR7+ population without TemRA cells. Healthy HIV-negative adults with no recently reported acute infections or vaccinations were included as donors. Every donor was a Caucasian adult living in Nashville, Tennessee, USA. Blood was obtained by leukapheresis, after which PBMCs were separated by Ficoll-Histopaque density gradient centrifugation and cryopreserved in liquid nitrogen vapor phase. Analytical flow cytometry was used to check the purity and quantity of each magnetically sorted T cell population. Each sorted fraction had its genomic DNA isolated and then quantified by UV absorbance on a Nanodrop 2000c. Using the deep immunoSEQ assay, TCR CDR3 regions were amplified from genomic DNA by multiplex PCR. Extracted genomic DNA from each cell subset was distributed evenly across all wells of several immunoSEQ 96-well plates, and each plate was treated as a replicate. For sorted subsets, each replicate PCR was loaded with 200 to 250 ng genomic DNA, equivalent to 30,000 or so T cell genomes. The purified libraries were quantified using a Qubit 3.0 fluorometer, sized with a Bioanalyzer 2100, and then quantified again using the KAPA Library Quantification kit. Every immunoSEQ 96-well plate was sequenced on a separate single-read 150-cycle Illumina NextSeq 550 flow cell. Per the source publication's procedure: Because only junctional sequences without quality scores were contained in the immunoSEQ output, filtering matching that applied to full-length reads could not be performed. Sequences were annotated with PyIR, a Python wrapper for IgBLAST v1.9, and V/J genes and CDR3 were assigned using IMGT germline references. Any read was removed if the V/J assignment was weak (E-value above 1e-6), the CDR3 was missing, or the read contained stop codons, out-of-frame junctions, or ambiguous translated residues. V3J clonotypes were defined by identical inferred V gene, J gene, and CDR3 amino acid sequence. Percentage overlap between repertoires was computed as shared unique clonotypes divided by the size of the smaller repertoire. Repertoire richness was assessed with RTK rarefaction, the Chao1 estimator, and Recon v2.1 estimates of unobserved clonotypes. Generation probabilities were computed with OLGA for all TCRbeta clonotypes obtained by the gDNA method from four donors. Imported from immuneACCESS, the table was reduced by TCRdb to in-frame sequences with V and J called. These copies leave out some clones; in studies compared against another copy, an unresolved V gene accounts for under half, and the cause of the remainder is not known. That table gives V, J and clone size, and the DNA gave D and trimming. Counted in this sample were about 2.1 million clones; roughly 95% of them appeared once. The ten largest account for about 1.6% of the sample.

The sequencing sample was made of naive CD8+ T cells from PBMCs. The cell subset or site label corresponds to: CD45RA+CCR7+. The source is a man in his late teens or twenties in good health. Some clones in this sample may be carry-over from other donors' samples. The chain is made from TRBV11-2 and TRBJ2-7; 8 bases in between match TRBD2. CDR3 region: CASSGSGSPYEQYF. The nucleotide sequence is given as TGTGCCAGCAGCGGGAGCGGGAGTCCCTACGAGCAGTACTTC.